This T cell receptor (beta chain) is drawn from a study of graft-versus-host responses after intestinal transplantation. Study-wide context: Each transplant was multivisceral, liver-intestinal, or isolated intestinal. Each patient got anti-thymocyte globulin induction, then tacrolimus and steroids for approximately three years. Study results and limitations: GvH clones were identified in recipient marrow, with some first appearing in ileum or blood.

Regarding this clone: No antigen is known for it.

With 2 bases removed from V and 5 bases from J, the gap between germline ends came to 6 bases. This CDR3 has 12 residues. Germline CDR1 is MGHRA and CDR2 is YSYEKL. Sequencing was performed with immunoSEQ multiplex PCR; in TCRdb, only in-frame clones are kept and a portion is missing. This sample has about 39,000 clones, with just under 90% found just once. The sequencing used PBMCs, collected approximately 270 days after transplant. This sequence joins TRBV4-1 and TRBJ1-1; the D gene is possibly TRBD1 (5 bases). This TCR was recovered from a human patient who received an intestinal transplant, so some T cells may come from the graft donor. This CDR3 is CASSQKGTEAFF. In nucleotides, the CDR3 is TGCGCCAGCAGCCAAAAGGGGACTGAAGCTTTCTTT.